This TCR beta chain originates from a study of response to subunit inactivated influenza vaccine. TCRdb reprocessed the RT-PCR reads with MiXCR, giving one entry per CDR3 protein. In the table there are about 480,000 distinct CDR3 sequences, around 25% of which are singletons. This clonotype turned up a few times. What it binds is unknown. Study findings and constraints: It was suggested by the authors that few new T cells are recruited by each seasonal influenza vaccination.

Germline CDR1 SEHNR, CDR2 FQNEAQ (reference sequence). The CDR3 is 12 residues long. Trimming shortened V by 5 bases and J by 9 bases, and 12 bases separated the two germline ends. The chain uses TRBV7-9 and TRBJ2-3; possibly TRBD2 for D (5 bases). The clonotype comes from a man in his fifties who received an inactivated influenza vaccine. Material: CD4+ T cells sorted from PBMCs, obtained roughly 5 days after vaccination. The CDR3: CASSQDRGTQYF. CDR3 DNA: TGTGCCAGCAGCCAGGACCGAGGGACGCAGTATTTT.